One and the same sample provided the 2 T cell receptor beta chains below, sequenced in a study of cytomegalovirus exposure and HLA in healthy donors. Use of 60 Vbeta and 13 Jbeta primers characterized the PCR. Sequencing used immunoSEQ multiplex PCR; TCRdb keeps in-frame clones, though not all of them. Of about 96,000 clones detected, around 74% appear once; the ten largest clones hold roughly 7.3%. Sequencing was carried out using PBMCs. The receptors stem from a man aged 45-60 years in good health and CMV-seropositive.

The CDR3 reads CSVEVRTRSQNIQYF. CDR3 sequence (DNA): TGCAGCGTTGAAGTCCGCACGAGGTCTCAAAACATTCAGTACTTC. The J gene is TRBJ2-4, the V gene TRBV29-1; no clear D. The CDR3 covers 15 residues. The germline V and J ends were trimmed by 1 base and 5 bases, with 15 bases remaining between them. The V gene's germline CDR1 is SQVTM and CDR2 ANQGSEA.

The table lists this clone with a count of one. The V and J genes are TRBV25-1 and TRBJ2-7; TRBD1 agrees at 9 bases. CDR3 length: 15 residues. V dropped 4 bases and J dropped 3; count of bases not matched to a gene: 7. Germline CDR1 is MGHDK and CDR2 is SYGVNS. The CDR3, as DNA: TGTGCCAGCAGTGGGGGACAGGGCCATTTCTACGAGCAGTACTTC. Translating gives CASSGGQGHFYEQYF.